These 27 T cell receptor beta chains were all obtained from the same sample, sequenced in a study of T cell responses to AZD1222 COVID-19 vaccine. Assay: immunoSEQ multiplex PCR; the TCRdb copy retains only in-frame clones and omits some. The sample records 240,000 or so clones, over 90% being singletons. This sample comprised peripheral blood, obtained on day 0 of AZD1222 vaccination. The origin of the receptors is an adult in good health.

The rearrangement joins TRBV28 to TRBJ2-1, with 9 bases identical to TRBD2. This CDR3 has 14 amino acids. The J segment lost 3 bases and the V segment lost 9 bases, leaving 6 bases of the junction unmatched. Germline CDR1 is MDHEN and CDR2 is SYDVKM. CDR3 nucleotides: TGTGCCAGTGGGATAGCGGGGGACTACAATGAGCAGTTCTTC. This translates into CASGIAGDYNEQFF.

The rearrangement links TRBV2 to TRBJ2-7, with TRBD2 identical over 7 bases. The V segment lost 9 bases and the J segment 7 bases; nucleotides outside the gene matches: 15. Per germline, CDR1 SNHLY and CDR2 FYNNEI. CDR3 length: 14 amino acids. DNA of the CDR3: TGTGCCAGTCTCCTAGCGAGACCGGGGGGTGAGCAGTACTTC. Protein product: CASLLARPGGEQYF.

The J gene is TRBJ1-1, the V gene TRBV29-1; TRBD1 aligns across 8 bases. The CDR3 covers 13 residues. From germline, CDR1 is SQVTM and CDR2 ANQGSEA. Trimming removed 6 bases from V and 4 bases from J; junction bases left unmatched: 7. CDR3 amino acids: CSVRTGQVTEAFF. Here the CDR3 DNA reads TGCAGCGTACGGACAGGGCAAGTCACTGAAGCTTTCTTT.

The chain links TRBV7-2 to TRBJ1-2, with D maybe TRBD1 (6 bases). V lost 3 bases, J lost 7 bases, and 12 bases lay in between. Germline assignment: CDR1 SGHTA and CDR2 FQGNSA. The CDR3 has 13 residues. CDR3 sequence reads: CASSLMGARGYTF. The CDR3 coding sequence is TGTGCCAGCAGCTTGATGGGGGCGCGTGGCTACACCTTC.

The sample holds one count of this clone. The chain carries TRBV7-2 and TRBJ2-1; D is uncertain. V was clipped by 0 bases and J by 7 bases, with 19 bases between them. The CDR3 contains 17 residues. Germline CDR1 is SGHTA and CDR2 is FQGNSA. The CDR3 DNA reads TGTGCCAGCAGCTTAGCGTTCGGTAAACTCACTACAAATGAGCAGTTCTTC. Its protein is CASSLAFGKLTTNEQFF. Combining the CDR3 with reference TRBV7-2 and TRBJ2-1 gives the whole variable domain GAGVSQSPSNKVTEKGKDVELRCDPISGHTALYWYRQSLGQGLEFLIYFQGNSAPDKSGLPSDRFSAERTGGSVSTLTIQRTQQEDSAVYLCASSLAFGKLTTNEQFFGPGTRLTVL.

CDR3 nucleotides: TGTGCCAGCAGCCAAGCCAGGAATGAGCCCCAGCATTTT. Protein: CASSQARNEPQHF. The V and J genes are TRBV7-3 and TRBJ1-5; D call uncertain. Deletions cut 5 bases from V and 8 bases from J, with 13 bases between. The CDR3 is 13 amino acids. Germline CDR1 and CDR2: SGHTA and FQGTGA.

CDR3 DNA: TGCGCCAGCAGCCAGGTACCGGGACAGACAGATACGCAGTATTTT. Its protein product is CASSQVPGQTDTQYF. The V gene is TRBV4-3, the J gene TRBJ2-3; 7 nucleotides match TRBD1. The germline gives CDR1 LGHNA, CDR2 YSLEER. V lost 3 bases, J lost 3 bases, and 6 bases stayed unmatched. The CDR3 runs to 15 residues.

This chain connects TRBV28 to TRBJ1-1; D is uncertain. Germline CDR1 and CDR2: MDHEN and SYDVKM. Trimming stripped 3 bases from V and 7 bases from J, with 9 bases between. CDR3 length: 12 residues. The CDR3 nucleotides read TGTGCCAGCAGTTTGTCGGGGATTGAAGCTTTCTTT. It encodes CASSLSGIEAFF.

The chain is built from TRBV27 and TRBJ1-5; weak D call: TRBD1 (5 bases). This CDR3 is 18 amino acids long. V gave up 6 bases and J gave up 6 bases, with 27 bases separating them. Germline V gene sequence: CDR1 MNHEY, CDR2 SMNVEV (reference sequence). The CDR3 bases are TGTGCCAGCAGCATCTACTCCCATGCGGGGCGAGGGAGTCAGCCCCAGCATTTT. Its protein product is CASSIYSHAGRGSQPQHF.

This chain links TRBV19 with TRBJ1-1; TRBD1 is a possible D gene (5 bases). V shed 4 bases and J shed 3 bases, with 15 bases lying between them. Germline V gives CDR1 LNHDA, CDR2 SQIVND (reference sequence). The CDR3 contains 15 residues. The CDR3 reads CASSKRDPTDTEAFF. The CDR3 DNA sequence: TGTGCCAGTAGTAAGAGGGACCCGACGGACACTGAAGCTTTCTTT.

CDR3 protein: CASSPSPPSEGFF. The CDR3 nucleotides read TGTGCCAGCAGTCCCTCCCCTCCTAGCGAGGGTTTCTTC. V and J are TRBV2 and TRBJ2-1, with D perhaps TRBD2 (6 bases). V was trimmed by 5 bases and J by 16 bases, leaving 21 bases between them. Looked up from germline, CDR1 is SNHLY and CDR2 is FYNNEI. This CDR3 is built from 13 residues.

V is TRBV20-1 and J is TRBJ1-3, with D tentatively TRBD1 (5 bases). Trimming pared 7 bases from V and 4 bases from J, leaving 8 bases between. In germline, CDR1 is DFQATT, CDR2 SNEGSKA (reference sequence). The CDR3 runs to 11 residues. CDR3 residues: CSVRGGNTIYF. The CDR3 nucleotides read TGCAGTGTGCGGGGCGGAAACACCATATATTTT.

The chain employs TRBV18 and TRBJ1-1; no firm D call. The ends were cut back, 6 bases at V and 8 bases at J, with 10 bases in the middle. There are 11 residues in the CDR3. CDR1 KGHSH and CDR2 LQKENI come from the germline V gene. The CDR3 region has the DNA TGTGCCAGCTCCACCTCACTCGAAGCTTTCTTT. Residues: CASSTSLEAFF.

The J gene is TRBJ2-3, the V gene TRBV3-1 (or the pseudogene TRBV3-2); D perhaps matches TRBD2 (7 bases). This CDR3 contains 18 residues. The germline CDR1 and CDR2 sequences are LGHDT and YNNKEL (reference sequence). Between the trimmed V and J ends, which lost 4 bases and 2 bases, there was a span of 22 bases. CDR3 nucleotides: TGTGCCAGCAGCCCCACTAGAGGGGGGGGAGGGGCCACAGATACGCAGTATTTT. Amino acid sequence: CASSPTRGGGGATDTQYF.

The rearrangement links TRBV9 to TRBJ2-3; tentatively, D is TRBD2 (5 bases). The CDR3 consists of 14 residues. Trimming removed 4 bases from V and 6 bases from J, with 15 bases in between. Germline loops: CDR1 SGDLS, CDR2 YYNGEE. CDR3 residues: CASSPSLAGDTQYF. The CDR3 nucleotides are TGTGCCAGCAGCCCCTCCCTAGCAGGCGATACGCAGTATTTT.

In its sample, this clone was seen a few times. The genes are TRBV15 and TRBJ1-5, with a weak D call TRBD1 (5 bases). The CDR3 is 15 amino acids. The germline gives CDR1 LNHNV, CDR2 YYDKDF (reference sequence). The V and J ends lost 0 bases and 7 bases respectively, with 13 bases between them. The CDR3 sequence: CATSRDFGGSQPQHF. The CDR3 DNA reads as TGTGCCACCAGCAGAGATTTCGGGGGGAGCCAGCCCCAGCATTTT. Variable domain in full (rest from reference TRBV15 and TRBJ1-5): DAMVIQNPRYQVTQFGKPVTLSCSQTLNHNVMYWYQQKSSQAPKLLFHYYDKDFNNEADTPDNFQSRRPNTSFCFLDIRSPGLGDTAMYLCATSRDFGGSQPQHFGDGTRLSIL.

The CDR3 here is CSVSPGGHGYGYTF. The CDR3 DNA reads as TGCAGCGTTAGTCCAGGTGGACACGGCTATGGCTACACCTTC. This sequence joins TRBV29-1 and TRBJ1-2, with D maybe TRBD1 (5 bases). The V gene lost 5 bases and the J gene lost 4 bases, with 17 bases spanning the gap. This CDR3 spans 14 amino acids. Germline values: CDR1 SQVTM, CDR2 ANQGSEA.

This sequence joins TRBV5-1 and TRBJ2-5, with D perhaps matching TRBD2 (5 bases). The CDR3 spans 13 residues. Germline-derived CDR1 and CDR2 are SGHRS and YFSETQ. Trimming removed 2 bases at V and 5 bases at J, with 10 bases between. CDR3 region: CASSLQLGETQYF. CDR3 nucleotide sequence: TGCGCCAGCAGCTTACAACTAGGGGAGACCCAGTACTTC.

About this clone: At the DNA level, this CDR3 is encoded by other sequences in the same sample as well. This rearrangement joins TRBV12-3 or TRBV12-4 to TRBJ2-7; no clear D. The CDR3 covers 11 residues. Trimming cost V 6 bases and J 4 bases, with 7 bases left between them. CDR3 protein: CASSPGYEQYF. CDR3 bases: TGTGCCAGCAGCCCAGGATACGAGCAGTACTTC.

The CDR3 sequence: CASMPGPPYEQYF. The CDR3 DNA reads TGTGCCAGCATGCCAGGACCGCCCTACGAGCAGTACTTC. The rearrangement joins TRBV28 to TRBJ2-7; D is unclear. This CDR3 contains 13 residues. Germline V gives CDR1 MDHEN, CDR2 SYDVKM. V was clipped by 7 bases and J by 2 bases, with 12 bases between them.

V is TRBV7-9 and J is TRBJ1-5; D gene unclear. The germline V and J ends were trimmed by 6 bases and 4 bases, with 10 bases remaining between them. The CDR3 has 13 amino acids. Germline CDR1 SEHNR, CDR2 FQNEAQ (reference sequence). The CDR3: CASSPLGNQPQHF. Written as DNA, the CDR3 is TGTGCCAGCAGTCCCCTGGGGAATCAGCCCCAGCATTTT.

The chain has TRBV7-8 and TRBJ1-2; D gene uncertain. V gave up 1 base and J gave up 4 bases, with 10 bases separating them. CDR1 and CDR2 from the germline V gene are SGHVS and FQNEAQ. This CDR3 spans 14 amino acids. The CDR3 DNA follows: TGTGCCAGCAGCTTAGTCGGAAAGGGCTATGGCTACACCTTC. This codes for CASSLVGKGYGYTF.

This clone was recorded only once. This chain uses TRBV28 with TRBJ1-1; D ambiguous. V was pared by 1 base and J by 3 bases, with 9 bases between. The CDR3 has 14 residues. CDR1 is MDHEN and CDR2 is SYDVKM in the germline V gene. The CDR3 loop reads CASSLLGFDTEAFF. In DNA, the CDR3 is TGTGCCAGCAGTTTATTGGGGTTCGACACTGAAGCTTTCTTT.

This clone appeared once. V is TRBV28 and J is TRBJ2-1; TRBD2 agrees at 14 bases. Germline V lookup: CDR1 MDHEN, CDR2 SYDVKM. Germline trimming cut 3 bases from V and 4 bases from J; bases unmatched to any gene: 8. There are 18 residues in the CDR3. The DNA for the CDR3 is TGTGCCAGCAGTTTCTCGGGACTAGCGGGAGTTGGGTACAATGAGCAGTTCTTC. This gives the protein CASSFSGLAGVGYNEQFF.

The chain recombines TRBV6-5 with TRBJ2-7; D not certain. This CDR3 contains 14 residues. Germline CDR1 reads MNHEY; CDR2 reads SVGAGI. Deletions cut 8 bases from V and 0 bases from J, with 14 bases between. The CDR3 region is CASGSSPHSYEQYF. The CDR3 nucleotides read TGTGCCAGCGGTTCGTCCCCCCACTCCTACGAGCAGTACTTC.

This chain links TRBV30 with TRBJ2-3; 8 bases agree with TRBD1. Germline CDR1 GTSNPN, CDR2 SVGIG (reference sequence). J gave up 2 bases and V 5 bases, and 12 bases lay outside the gene matches. This CDR3 comprises 16 residues. CDR3 in amino acids: CAWCPMDRDFTDTQYF. CDR3 coding DNA: TGTGCCTGGTGCCCCATGGACAGGGACTTCACAGATACGCAGTATTTT.

Notes on this clone: Germline and junction disagree at one end, which may indicate a read error. J is TRBJ1-2 and V is TRBV2, with TRBD1 matching over 7 bases. The germline V gene has CDR1 SNHLY and CDR2 FYNNEI. The CDR3 runs to 15 residues. The chain's CDR3 is CASSETPRQGYGYIF. For the CDR3, the DNA is TGTGCCAGCAGTGAAACACCAAGACAGGGCTATGGCTACATCTTC.